This TCR beta chain was identified during a study of shared clonotypes between healthy human individuals. The CDR3 loop spans 16 amino acids. Germline V gives CDR1 SGHTA, CDR2 FQGNSA. The method was immunoSEQ multiplex PCR; TCRdb's version includes in-frame clones alone and lacks a portion of them. Of about 710,000 clones in the sample, roughly 72% were seen once. The sample comprised memory CD4+ T cells sorted from blood. Subset given: CD45RA-negative fraction. The TCR sequence derives from a woman in her twenties or thirties in good health. This chain connects TRBV7-2 to TRBJ2-5; perhaps TRBD2 as D (6 bases). The J call could be wrong; TRBJ2-7 is a better fit for the DNA end. CDR3 bases: TGTGCCAGCAGCTTAGCGGGTAGCGGAGCCCCCTACGAGCAGTACTTC. Translated: CASSLAGSGAPYEQYF.